These T cell receptor beta chains were read from a single sample in a study of blood T cell repertoires in COVID-19. The assay was immunoSEQ multiplex PCR, and TCRdb's table has in-frame clones only and misses some. The sample records 200,000 to 250,000 clones, around 82% being singletons. The sequencing sample was made of PBMCs or T cells enriched from blood (not recorded which). These receptors came from a woman in her forties or fifties who had been exposed to COVID-19. The CDR3 runs from the conserved cysteine through the conserved F or W. A D gene is named only where the DNA matches it firmly. Expanded clones get a size class; other rows say once, few or many, or leave the size out.

cdr3_aa: CAISERSGEAGELFF
cdr3_nt: TGTGCCATCAGTGAGAGGTCCGGGGAAGCCGGGGAGCTGTTTTTT
j_call: TRBJ2-2
v_call: TRBV10-3
d_call: .
clone_size: .
cdr3_length: 15

cdr3_aa: CASSQKQGGSPLHF
cdr3_nt: TGTGCCAGTAGTCAAAAACAGGGGGGTTCACCCCTCCACTTT
j_call: TRBJ1-6
v_call: TRBV19
d_call: TRBD1
clone_size: few
cdr3_length: 14

cdr3_aa: CASSLARRRGTNEKLFF
cdr3_nt: TGCGCCAGCAGCTTGGCCCGCCGGAGGGGAACTAATGAAAAACTGTTTTTT
j_call: TRBJ1-4
v_call: TRBV5-1
d_call: .
clone_size: .
cdr3_length: 17

cdr3_aa: CSVEHRGLEYF
cdr3_nt: TGCAGCGTTGAGCACAGGGGGCTGGAGTACTTC
j_call: TRBJ2-7
v_call: TRBV29-1
d_call: TRBD1
clone_size: .
cdr3_length: 11

cdr3_aa: CASSGLSTGELFF
cdr3_nt: TGTGCCAGCAGCGGACTTTCCACCGGGGAGCTGTTTTTT
j_call: TRBJ2-2
v_call: TRBV6-5
d_call: .
clone_size: once
cdr3_length: 13

cdr3_aa: CAWISGTGAYANTEAFF
cdr3_nt: TGTGCCTGGATTTCCGGGACAGGGGCTTATGCGAACACTGAAGCTTTCTTT
j_call: TRBJ1-1
v_call: TRBV30
d_call: TRBD1
clone_size: .
cdr3_length: 17

cdr3_aa: CASSSGQGQPQHF
cdr3_nt: TGTGCCAGCAGCTCTGGACAGGGTCAGCCCCAGCATTTT
j_call: TRBJ1-5
v_call: TRBV7-8
d_call: TRBD1
clone_size: .
cdr3_length: 13

cdr3_aa: CASSVGAGGEKLFF
cdr3_nt: TGTGCCAGCAGCGTAGGGGCAGGGGGTGAAAAACTGTTTTTT
j_call: TRBJ1-4
v_call: TRBV9
d_call: TRBD1
clone_size: .
cdr3_length: 14

cdr3_aa: CASSSSGTGTYEQYF
cdr3_nt: TGTGCCAGCAGTTCCTCCGGGACAGGGACCTACGAGCAGTACTTC
j_call: TRBJ2-7
v_call: TRBV7-2
d_call: TRBD1
clone_size: few
cdr3_length: 15

cdr3_aa: CASRRASGRDTQYF
cdr3_nt: TGTGCCAGCAGGCGCGCTAGCGGGCGAGATACGCAGTATTTT
j_call: TRBJ2-3
v_call: TRBV6-6
d_call: TRBD2
clone_size: .
cdr3_length: 14

cdr3_aa: CASCEGASGNTIYF
cdr3_nt: TGTGCCAGCTGTGAGGGGGCCTCTGGAAACACCATATATTTT
j_call: TRBJ1-3
v_call: TRBV9
d_call: TRBD1
clone_size: .
cdr3_length: 14

cdr3_aa: CASSFPGETQYF
cdr3_nt: TGTGCCAGCAGCTTCCCGGGGGAGACCCAGTACTTC
j_call: TRBJ2-5
v_call: TRBV5-4
d_call: .
clone_size: .
cdr3_length: 12

cdr3_aa: CASSSSTGGSFF
cdr3_nt: TGTGCCAGTAGTAGTTCGACAGGTGGTAGTTTCTTC
j_call: TRBJ2-1
v_call: TRBV19
d_call: .
clone_size: .
cdr3_length: 12

cdr3_aa: CASRPSSYNSPLHF
cdr3_nt: TGCGCCAGCAGACCGAGCTCCTATAATTCACCCCTCCACTTT
j_call: TRBJ1-6
v_call: TRBV10-2
d_call: .
clone_size: .
cdr3_length: 14

cdr3_aa: CASSLAILAAEQFF
cdr3_nt: TGTGCCAGCAGCTTAGCGATACTCGCGGCTGAGCAGTTCTTC
j_call: TRBJ2-1
v_call: TRBV7-2
d_call: .
clone_size: .
cdr3_length: 14

cdr3_aa: CAIRAGPNYGYTF
cdr3_nt: TGTGCCATCAGAGCGGGTCCTAACTATGGCTACACCTTC
j_call: TRBJ1-2
v_call: TRBV10-3
d_call: .
clone_size: .
cdr3_length: 13

cdr3_aa: CASSDGDGRTEAFF
cdr3_nt: TGTGCCAGCAGCGACGGGGACGGGAGGACTGAAGCTTTCTTT
j_call: TRBJ1-1
v_call: TRBV9
d_call: .
clone_size: .
cdr3_length: 14

cdr3_aa: CASSFIQNYGYTF
cdr3_nt: TGTGCCAGCAGCTTTATTCAGAACTATGGCTACACCTTC
j_call: TRBJ1-2
v_call: TRBV7-9
d_call: .
clone_size: .
cdr3_length: 13

cdr3_aa: CASRQGVHNEQFF
cdr3_nt: TGTGCCAGCAGACAGGGCGTCCACAATGAGCAGTTCTTC
j_call: TRBJ2-1
v_call: TRBV12-3/TRBV12-4
d_call: .
clone_size: .
cdr3_length: 13

cdr3_aa: CASSYSTGYDTEAFF
cdr3_nt: TGTGCCAGCAGTTACTCGACAGGGTACGACACTGAAGCTTTCTTT
j_call: TRBJ1-1
v_call: TRBV6-2/TRBV6-3
d_call: TRBD1
clone_size: .
cdr3_length: 15

cdr3_aa: CASSQSRRGMEQFF
cdr3_nt: TGTGCCAGCAGTCAATCTAGACGGGGGATGGAGCAGTTCTTC
j_call: TRBJ2-1
v_call: TRBV6-5
d_call: .
clone_size: .
cdr3_length: 14

cdr3_aa: CASSADGTYEAFF
cdr3_nt: TGTGCCAGCAGCGCGGACGGGACTTATGAAGCTTTCTTT
j_call: TRBJ1-1
v_call: TRBV7-9
d_call: .
clone_size: .
cdr3_length: 13

cdr3_aa: CASSHGTLDDQPQHF
cdr3_nt: TGTGCCAGCAGCCACGGGACTCTTGATGATCAGCCCCAGCATTTT
j_call: TRBJ1-5
v_call: TRBV2
d_call: .
clone_size: .
cdr3_length: 15